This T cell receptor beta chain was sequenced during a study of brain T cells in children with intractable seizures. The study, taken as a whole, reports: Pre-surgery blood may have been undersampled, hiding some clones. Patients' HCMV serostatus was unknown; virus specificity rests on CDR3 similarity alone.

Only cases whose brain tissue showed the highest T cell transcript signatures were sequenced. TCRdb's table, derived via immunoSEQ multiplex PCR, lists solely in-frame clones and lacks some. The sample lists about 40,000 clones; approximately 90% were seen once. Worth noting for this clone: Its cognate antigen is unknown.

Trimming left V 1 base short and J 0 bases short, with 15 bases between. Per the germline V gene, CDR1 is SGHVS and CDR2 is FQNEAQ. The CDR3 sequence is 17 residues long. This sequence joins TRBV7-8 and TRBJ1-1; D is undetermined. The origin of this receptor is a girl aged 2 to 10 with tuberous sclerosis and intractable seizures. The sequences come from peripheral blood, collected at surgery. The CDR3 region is CASSLVRREGMNTEAFF. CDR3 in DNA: TGTGCCAGCAGCTTAGTTAGGAGGGAGGGTATGAACACTGAAGCTTTCTTT.